This T cell receptor beta chain was observed in a study of cytomegalovirus exposure and HLA in healthy donors. As regards this clone: Its antigen remains unidentified.

Study observations and caveats: Presence/absence analyses supposed approximately even sequencing depth among donors.

CDR3 length equals 15 residues. In germline, CDR1 is SGHAT, CDR2 FQNNGV. V was pared by 7 bases and J by 4 bases, with 17 bases between. Vbeta (60) and Jbeta (13) primers were used in the PCR. Sequencing used immunoSEQ multiplex PCR; TCRdb keeps in-frame clones, though not all of them. The data show 100,000 to 150,000 clones, with approximately 78% seen just once and 5% to 7% held by the top ten. This TCR was recovered from a woman aged 40 to 50 in good health and CMV-seropositive. The chain employs TRBV11-2 and TRBJ2-1; D might be TRBD2 (6 bases). Specimen: PBMCs. CDR3 residues: CASNPPSGQYNEQFF. CDR3 sequence (DNA): TGTGCCAGCAACCCTCCCAGCGGGCAGTACAATGAGCAGTTCTTC.